This T cell receptor (beta chain) came from a study of early T cells in non-severe SARS-CoV-2 infection. In regard to this clonotype: The antigen remains undetermined.

The CDR3 contains 14 residues. Trimming took 2 bases from V and 9 from J, leaving 14 bases between them. The germline gives CDR1 MNHEY, CDR2 SMNVEV (reference sequence). Unique molecular identifiers (one per individual cDNA molecule) were attached. A single record per CDR3 protein comes from TCRdb applying MiXCR to the 5' RACE reads. The sample lists about 130,000 distinct CDR3 sequences; approximately 15% were seen once. The study's findings and limits: In VDJdb matching, anti-spike CD8 responses were favored while private and CD4 specificities went missing.

This chain connects TRBV27 to TRBJ2-1; D tentatively reads TRBD1 or TRBD2 (6 bases each). The source is an adult who was a healthcare worker with PCR-confirmed SARS-CoV-2 infection or an uninfected control (not recorded which). The specimen sequenced was whole blood. CDR3 DNA: TGTGCCAGCAGTTTAGGGGGGCCGAGGCGTGAGCAGTTCTTC. It yields the protein CASSLGGPRREQFF.